This T cell receptor (beta chain) stems from a study of siplizumab effects on memory and regulatory T cells. Findings of the study overall: It was never confirmed that proliferating Tregs from siplizumab cultures were suppressive. Assignment of a naive or memory phenotype failed for roughly 75-95% of the proliferating CD4+ or CD8+ clones. Solely a minor proportion of alloreactive clones could be assigned to unstimulated subsets.

Regarding this clone: Antigen: not known. Compared with germline, one end of the junction differs, possibly owing to a read error.

The germline V gene has CDR1 SGHTA and CDR2 FQGTGA. The CDR3 consists of 13 residues. Assays examined approximately 99,000 TCR templates per sample. Some clones are missing from TCRdb's copy, which holds only in-frame ones; the method was immunoSEQ multiplex PCR. The sample contains over 70,000 clones, 95% of which appear only once. Sequencing was carried out using CD8+ T cells sorted from blood. This chain connects TRBV7-3 to TRBJ2-2; D unclear. The source of this sequence is a human donor in good health. CDR3 amino acids: CASSLTGSGELFF. In nucleotides, the CDR3 is TGTGCCAGCAGCTTAACGGGGTCCGGCGAGCTGTTTTTT.